The entry below describes one T cell receptor beta chain. The CDR3 has 15 residues. CDR1 SGHTA and CDR2 FQGTGA come from the germline V gene. Trimming removed 5 bases at V and 8 bases at J, with 21 bases between. The data originate from a study of human T cells and chemical hapten exposure. The time point here: patch test 1, 2 weeks after DPC sensitization. Indicated treatment: therapeutic diphenylcyclopropenone sensitization with weekly scalp DPC. Attachment of unique molecular identifiers to individual cDNA molecules was performed in the library. One entry per CDR3 protein results from TCRdb running MiXCR on the RACE reads. The sample yields about 340,000 distinct CDR3 sequences, roughly 6.9% seen once.

The source was whole blood, collected in connection with sensitization to the hapten diphenylcyclopropenone (DPC). This rearrangement joins TRBV7-3 to TRBJ1-2, with D perhaps TRBD1 (6 bases). The clonotype was recovered from a woman aged 18-29 years with alopecia areata. Some clones in this sample may be carry-over from other donors' samples. CDR3 nucleotide sequence: TGTGCCAGCAGCCCGCAGGGGAATCTACAGGGCGGCTACACCTTC. Amino acid sequence: CASSPQGNLQGGYTF.